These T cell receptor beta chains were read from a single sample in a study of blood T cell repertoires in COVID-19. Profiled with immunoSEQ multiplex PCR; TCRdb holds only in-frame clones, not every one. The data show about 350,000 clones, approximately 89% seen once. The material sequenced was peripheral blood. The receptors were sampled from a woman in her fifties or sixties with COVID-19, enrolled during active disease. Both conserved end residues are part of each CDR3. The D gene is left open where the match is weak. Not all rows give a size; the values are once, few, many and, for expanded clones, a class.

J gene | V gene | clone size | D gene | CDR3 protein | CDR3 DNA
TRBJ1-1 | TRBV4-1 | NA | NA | CASSQEGGNTEAFF | TGCGCCAGCAGCCAAGAGGGGGGAAACACTGAAGCTTTCTTT
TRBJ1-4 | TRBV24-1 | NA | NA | CATSSGSATNEKLFF | TGTGCCACCAGTTCCGGGAGTGCAACTAATGAAAAACTGTTTTTT
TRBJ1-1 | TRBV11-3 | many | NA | CASSLGGNTEAFF | TGTGCCAGCAGCTTAGGAGGGAACACTGAAGCTTTCTTT
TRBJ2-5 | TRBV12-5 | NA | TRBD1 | CATGRDRGYQYF | TGTGCTACCGGCCGGGACAGGGGGTACCAGTACTTC
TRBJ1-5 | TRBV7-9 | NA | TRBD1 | CASSPSGGGQPQHF | TGTGCCAGCAGCCCCTCAGGGGGCGGTCAGCCCCAGCATTTT
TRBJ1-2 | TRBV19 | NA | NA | CASSIPGRHGYTF | TGTGCCAGTAGTATACCAGGGCGGCATGGCTACACCTTC
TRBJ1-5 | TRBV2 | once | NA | CASSHNNQPQHF | TGTGCCAGCAGCCACAACAATCAGCCCCAGCATTTT
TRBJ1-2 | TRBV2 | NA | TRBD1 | CASSLRDRGDHYTF | TGTGCCAGCAGCTTGAGGGACAGGGGAGATCACTACACCTTC
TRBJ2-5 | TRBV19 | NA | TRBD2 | CASSIGGTSRETQYF | TGTGCCAGTAGTATCGGAGGGACTAGCAGGGAGACCCAGTACTTC
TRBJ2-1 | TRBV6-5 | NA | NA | CASSPLARGYNEQFF | TGTGCCAGCAGTCCCCTAGCTCGCGGTTACAATGAGCAGTTCTTC
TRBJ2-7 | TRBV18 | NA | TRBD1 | CASSPGQGSYEQYF | TGTGCCAGCTCACCAGGACAGGGGTCCTACGAGCAGTACTTC
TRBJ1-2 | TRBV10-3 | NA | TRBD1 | CAISKGALGDGYTF | TGTGCCATCAGTAAGGGGGCCCTTGGGGATGGCTACACCTTC
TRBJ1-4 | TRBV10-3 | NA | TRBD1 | CATGQGLTNEKLFF | TGTGCCACCGGACAGGGCTTAACTAATGAAAAACTGTTTTTT
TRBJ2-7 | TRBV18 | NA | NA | CASSPWQQGNSYEQYF | TGTGCCAGCTCACCGTGGCAGCAGGGAAACTCCTACGAGCAGTACTTC
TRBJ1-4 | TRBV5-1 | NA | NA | CASSLVPGTNEKLFF | TGCGCCAGCAGCTTGGTTCCGGGAACTAATGAAAAACTGTTTTTT
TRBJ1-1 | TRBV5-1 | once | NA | CASSLDWWASNTEAFF | TGCGCCAGCAGCTTGGATTGGTGGGCTTCTAACACTGAAGCTTTCTTT
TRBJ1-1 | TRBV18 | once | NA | CASSPWGLDTEAFF | TGTGCCAGCTCACCATGGGGGCTCGACACTGAAGCTTTCTTT
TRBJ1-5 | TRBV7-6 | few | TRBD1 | CASSSTPGTGDQPQHF | TGTGCCAGCAGCTCCACCCCGGGGACAGGGGATCAGCCCCAGCATTTT
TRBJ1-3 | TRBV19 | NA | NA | CASRLQRYSSGNTIYF | TGTGCCAGTAGACTTCAGCGTTACTCCTCTGGAAACACCATATATTTT
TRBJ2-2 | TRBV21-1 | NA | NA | CASSAGTVKTGELFF | TGTGCCAGCAGCGCAGGGACAGTAAAGACCGGGGAGCTGTTTTTT
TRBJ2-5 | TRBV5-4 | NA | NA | CASSLRTDQETQYF | TGTGCCAGCAGCTTGAGAACAGACCAAGAGACCCAGTACTTC
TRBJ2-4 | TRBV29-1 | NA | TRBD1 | CSVKQGAGAKNIQYF | TGCAGCGTGAAACAGGGGGCGGGGGCCAAAAACATTCAGTACTTC
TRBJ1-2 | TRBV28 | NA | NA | CASSSPAGANYGYTF | TGTGCCAGCAGTTCCCCGGCAGGGGCCAACTATGGCTACACCTTC
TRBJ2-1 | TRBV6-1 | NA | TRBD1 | CASSEARTGNNEQFF | TGTGCCAGCAGTGAAGCCAGGACAGGGAACAATGAGCAGTTCTTC
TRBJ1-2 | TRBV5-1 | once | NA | CASSPQGGYGYTF | TGCGCCAGCAGCCCACAGGGCGGCTATGGCTACACCTTC
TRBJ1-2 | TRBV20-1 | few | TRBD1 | CSASPGQINYGYTF | TGCAGTGCTAGTCCGGGACAGATAAACTATGGCTACACCTTC
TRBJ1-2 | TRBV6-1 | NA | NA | CASSEAGDYGYTF | TGTGCCAGCAGTGAGGCAGGGGACTATGGCTACACCTTC
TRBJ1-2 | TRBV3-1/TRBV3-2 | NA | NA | CASGGSNYGYTF | TGTGCCAGCGGCGGAAGCAACTATGGCTACACCTTC
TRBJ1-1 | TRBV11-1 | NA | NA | CASSLEGIGVNTEAFF | TGTGCCAGCAGCTTAGAAGGGATAGGGGTCAACACTGAAGCTTTCTTT
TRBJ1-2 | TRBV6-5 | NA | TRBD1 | CASSTFDRGYGYTF | TGTGCCAGCAGTACCTTTGACAGGGGGTATGGCTACACCTTC
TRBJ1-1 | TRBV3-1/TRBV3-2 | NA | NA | CASSQDSVALNTEAFF | TGTGCCAGCAGCCAAGATTCCGTGGCTCTGAACACTGAAGCTTTCTTT
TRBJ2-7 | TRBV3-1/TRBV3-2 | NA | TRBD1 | CASSVRTGRDEQYF | TGTGCCAGCAGCGTAAGGACAGGGCGGGACGAGCAGTACTTC
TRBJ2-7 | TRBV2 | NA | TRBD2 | CASNLAGGKVYEQYF | TGTGCCAGCAACTTAGCGGGGGGAAAGGTCTACGAGCAGTACTTC
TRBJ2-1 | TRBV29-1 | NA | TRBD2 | CSVVRGGTYNEQFF | TGCAGCGTTGTGCGCGGGGGAACCTACAATGAGCAGTTCTTC
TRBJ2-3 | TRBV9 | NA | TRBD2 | CASTGGFTDTQYF | TGTGCCAGCACGGGAGGGTTCACAGATACGCAGTATTTT
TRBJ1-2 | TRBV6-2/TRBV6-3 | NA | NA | CASSYVGGNYGYTF | TGTGCCAGCAGTTACGTGGGAGGTAACTATGGCTACACCTTC
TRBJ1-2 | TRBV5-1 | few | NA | CASSLETSNYGYTF | TGCGCCAGCAGCTTGGAAACATCTAACTATGGCTACACCTTC
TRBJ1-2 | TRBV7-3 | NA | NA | CASSPDSHYGYTF | TGTGCCAGCAGCCCCGACAGTCACTATGGCTACACCTTC
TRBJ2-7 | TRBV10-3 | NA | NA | CAISRGGTGFYEQYF | TGTGCCATCAGTAGGGGGGGGACAGGCTTCTACGAGCAGTACTTC
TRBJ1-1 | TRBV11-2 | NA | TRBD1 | CASSFGTGRNTEAFF | TGTGCCAGCAGCTTTGGGACAGGGAGGAACACTGAAGCTTTCTTT
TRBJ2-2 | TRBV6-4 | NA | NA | CASSEELAGELFF | TGTGCCAGCAGTGAAGAGCTGGCCGGGGAGCTGTTTTTT
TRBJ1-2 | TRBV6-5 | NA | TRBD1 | CASTRQGTDRYGYTF | TGTGCCAGCACTAGACAGGGAACTGATCGCTATGGCTACACCTTC
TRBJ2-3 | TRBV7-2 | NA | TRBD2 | CASSLGGLAGGRGTDTQYF | TGTGCCAGCAGCTTAGGAGGACTAGCGGGGGGGCGGGGCACAGATACGCAGTATTTT
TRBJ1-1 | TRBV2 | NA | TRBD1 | CASRDRGYSRGEAFF | TGTGCTAGCAGGGACAGGGGCTATTCGCGGGGTGAAGCTTTCTTT
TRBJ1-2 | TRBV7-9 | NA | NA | CASSHTDSTNYGYTF | TGTGCCAGCAGCCATACGGACAGCACAAACTATGGCTACACCTTC
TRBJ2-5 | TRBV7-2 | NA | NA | CASSSPGLGETQYF | TGTGCCAGCAGCTCACCGGGGTTGGGCGAGACCCAGTACTTC
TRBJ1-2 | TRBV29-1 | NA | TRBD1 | CSVEGLGQGTYGYTF | TGCAGCGTTGAAGGGTTGGGACAGGGTACCTATGGCTACACCTTC
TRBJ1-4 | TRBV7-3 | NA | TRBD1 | CASSAFDRVTNEKLFF | TGTGCCAGCAGCGCCTTCGACAGGGTGACTAATGAAAAACTGTTTTTT
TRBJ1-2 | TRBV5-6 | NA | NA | CASSLGRGRGGYTF | TGTGCCAGCAGCTTGGGCAGGGGCCGGGGAGGCTACACCTTC
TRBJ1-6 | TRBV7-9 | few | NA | CASSSDTNNSPLHF | TGTGCCAGCAGCTCGGACACGAATAATTCACCCCTCCACTTT
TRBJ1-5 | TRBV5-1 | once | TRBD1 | CASSPTGDRGPQHF | TGCGCCAGCAGCCCAACCGGGGACAGGGGGCCCCAGCATTTT